Presented here are 25 T cell receptor beta chains from one specimen sequenced in a study of T-cell reconstitution after alpha-beta-depleted transplantation in children. TCRbeta library preparation incorporated unique molecular identifiers. Each CDR3 protein gets one entry after TCRdb re-called the PCR reads with MiXCR. Here the sample spans just over 950,000 distinct CDR3 sequences, under 30% being singletons. The sequences come from PBMCs, mostly from graft donor cells, collected 360 days after TCRalphabeta/CD19-depleted stem cell transplant. The receptors come from a boy under two years old who had a stem cell transplant for SCID, so the T cells may come from the graft donor.

The CDR3 protein is CASSYLRASGGWSSYEQYF. Here the CDR3 DNA reads TGTGCCAGCTCGTACCTCCGAGCTAGCGGGGGGTGGAGCTCCTACGAGCAGTACTTC. V gene TRBV12-3 or TRBV12-4 combines with J gene TRBJ2-7, with 11 positions matching TRBD2. This CDR3 is 19 amino acids long. Trimming took 8 bases from V and 0 from J; bases not matched to a gene: 18.

The rearrangement links TRBV2 to TRBJ2-7; TRBD1 or TRBD2 may be the D gene (5 bases each). CDR1 is SNHLY and CDR2 is FYNNEI in the germline V gene. There are 18 residues in the CDR3. V lost 7 bases, J lost 0 bases, and 25 bases lay in between. CDR3 in amino acids: CASIPNHPTGTGSYEQYF. Written as DNA, the CDR3 is TGTGCCAGCATTCCTAACCACCCAACCGGGACGGGCTCCTACGAGCAGTACTTC.

This clonotype was seen only a few times. This chain links TRBV29-1 with TRBJ2-2, with D unresolved. The germline V gene has CDR1 SQVTM and CDR2 ANQGSEA. The germline V and J ends were trimmed by 2 bases and 4 bases, with 5 bases remaining between them. CDR3 length: 12 amino acids. The DNA of the CDR3 is TGCAGCGTTGAATCGAGCACCGGGGAGCTGTTTTTT. Its translation: CSVESSTGELFF.

V and J are TRBV15 and TRBJ2-1; 7 positions agree with TRBD2. From germline, CDR1 is LNHNV and CDR2 YYDKDF (reference sequence). The CDR3 totals 14 residues. J was trimmed by 9 bases and V by 1 base; bases with no gene match: 6. The CDR3 DNA sequence: TGTGCCACCAGCAGAGCTGGCGGGGGTGGTGAGCAGTTCTTC. It specifies CATSRAGGGGEQFF.

The table lists this clonotype with a few counts. This chain uses TRBV5-1 with TRBJ2-1; possible D gene TRBD2, 5 bases. This CDR3 region has 15 residues. V gave up 4 bases and J gave up 0 bases, with 11 bases separating them. The V gene's germline CDR1 is SGHRS and CDR2 YFSETQ. The CDR3, as DNA: TGCGCCAGCAGCCGGAGAGCGGTCTCCTACAATGAGCAGTTCTTC. This translates into CASSRRAVSYNEQFF.

The sample holds a few counts of this clonotype. This CDR3 is CASGFRFSYNEQFF. DNA of the CDR3: TGTGCCAGCGGTTTTCGGTTCTCCTACAATGAGCAGTTCTTC. The rearrangement uses TRBV6-5 and TRBJ2-1; D gene uncertain. Trimming removed 8 bases from V and 0 bases from J, with 11 bases in between. The CDR3 is 14 amino acids. The V gene's germline CDR1 is MNHEY and CDR2 SVGAGI.

This clonotype was observed a few times. The chain uses TRBV28 and TRBJ1-3; a weak D match, TRBD1 (6 bases). The germline gives CDR1 MDHEN, CDR2 SYDVKM. This CDR3 has 14 amino acids. Trimming shortened V by 7 bases and J by 4 bases, and 14 bases separated the two germline ends. This CDR3 reads CASKPDRAGNTIYF. The CDR3 DNA follows: TGTGCCAGCAAACCGGACAGAGCCGGAAACACCATATATTTT.

The J gene is TRBJ2-7, the V gene TRBV7-2; maybe TRBD1 (6 bases). Trimming cost V 5 bases and J 0 bases, with 17 bases left between them. CDR3 length equals 16 residues. Germline V lookup: CDR1 SGHTA, CDR2 FQGNSA. The CDR3 nucleotides are TGTGCCAGCAGCAAGGACGGACAGATTCCCTCCTACGAGCAGTACTTC. This encodes CASSKDGQIPSYEQYF.

Comments on this clonotype: One junction end does not reproduce the germline sequence, and a read error may be involved. The chain is built from TRBV5-1 and TRBJ2-3, with 9 bases fitting TRBD2. CDR3 length: 19 amino acids. Germline CDR1 SGHRS, CDR2 YFSETQ. CDR3: CANSYPVIAGVYMADTQYF. The DNA for the CDR3 is TGCGCCAACAGCTACCCAGTGATAGCGGGGGTGTATATGGCAGATACGCAGTATTTT.

CDR3 region: CASSQAGQGRGYEQYF. The DNA of the CDR3 is TGTGCCAGCAGCCAAGCGGGCCAAGGGAGGGGTTACGAGCAGTACTTC. V and J are TRBV4-2 and TRBJ2-7; 7 bases match TRBD2. J was trimmed by 4 bases and V by 1 base; bases with no gene match: 10. The CDR3 loop spans 16 amino acids. Germline CDR1 is LGHNA and CDR2 is YNFKEQ.

This chain joins TRBV20-1 and TRBJ2-3, with D perhaps TRBD1 or TRBD2 (5 bases each). CDR1 and CDR2 from the germline V gene are DFQATT and SNEGSKA (reference sequence). CDR3 length: 19 amino acids. V was trimmed by 4 bases and J by 4 bases, leaving 30 bases between them. CDR3 nucleotide sequence: TGCAGTGCTATCATTCTAGTCCCCAGTGTGTGGGGCGGGTCAGATACGCAGTATTTT. Translating it yields CSAIILVPSVWGGSDTQYF.

This clonotype was seen a handful of times. This chain uses TRBV20-1 with TRBJ2-1; D may be TRBD2 (6 bases). Germline V gene lookup returns CDR1 DFQATT and CDR2 SNEGSKA (reference sequence). The V gene lost 0 bases and the J gene lost 3 bases, with 9 bases spanning the gap. The CDR3 is made up of 14 amino acids. This CDR3 is CSARDLDYYNEQFF. CDR3 DNA sequence: TGCAGTGCTAGAGACCTGGACTACTACAATGAGCAGTTCTTC.

This clonotype was observed a few times. The rearrangement links TRBV7-2 to TRBJ2-1; D not certain. This CDR3 spans 12 amino acids. In germline, CDR1 is SGHTA, CDR2 FQGNSA. Deletions cut 0 bases from V and 10 bases from J, with 7 bases between. The CDR3 loop reads CASSLAEPEQFF. The CDR3 DNA reads TGTGCCAGCAGCTTAGCGGAGCCGGAGCAGTTCTTC.

CDR3 sequence reads: CASSPGQGGPYEQYF. In nucleotides, the CDR3 is TGCGCCAGCAGCCCAGGACAGGGAGGACCCTACGAGCAGTACTTC. The chain is built from TRBV4-1 and TRBJ2-7; 8 bases line up with TRBD1. J lost 2 bases, V lost 4 bases, and 7 bases had no gene match. CDR3 length: 15 residues. Per the germline V gene, CDR1 is MGHRA and CDR2 is YSYEKL.

This rearrangement joins TRBV12-3 or TRBV12-4 to TRBJ1-1; 11 nucleotides line up with TRBD1. The CDR3 loop spans 17 amino acids. V was clipped by 3 bases and J by 5 bases; unmatched bases: 11. CDR3 DNA sequence: TGTGCCAGCAGTTTTAGTCGCTTAGGACAGGGGGCAACTGAAGCTTTCTTT. This encodes CASSFSRLGQGATEAFF.

This chain uses TRBV28 with TRBJ2-3; 7 nucleotides match TRBD1. V lost 8 bases and J lost 1; bases outside the gene matches: 3. Germline-derived CDR1 and CDR2 are MDHEN and SYDVKM. The length of the CDR3 is 13 residues. CDR3 bases: TGTGCCAGCGGTCAGGGGGGCACAGATACGCAGTATTTT. It codes for CASGQGGTDTQYF.

This clonotype was seen many times. An end of the junction does not agree with germline; a read error may underlie this. The chain links TRBV5-1 to TRBJ2-7; D uncertain. Germline assignment: CDR1 SGHRS and CDR2 YFSETQ. CDR3 length equals 14 residues. The CDR3: CASSLVAGPYEQYF. CDR3 DNA: TGTGCCAGCAGTTTAGTGGCAGGTCCCTACGAGCAGTACTTC.

The gene calls are TRBV20-1 and TRBJ1-5; D is ambiguous. In germline, CDR1 is DFQATT, CDR2 SNEGSKA (reference sequence). The ends were cut back, 1 base at V and 1 base at J, with 14 bases in the middle. The CDR3 loop spans 16 amino acids. This CDR3 reads CSARVGGRSSNQPQHF. The DNA for the CDR3 is TGCAGTGCTAGAGTGGGCGGCAGGTCAAGCAATCAGCCCCAGCATTTT.

This clonotype was counted a few times. The chain carries TRBV12-3 or TRBV12-4 and TRBJ2-1, with 10 positions matching TRBD1. V lost 7 bases, J lost 6 bases, and 18 bases stayed unmatched. This CDR3 spans 18 amino acids. CDR3 amino acids: CASKPGQGIRTSINEQFF. CDR3 DNA sequence: TGTGCCAGCAAGCCGGGACAGGGGATTCGAACGTCAATCAATGAGCAGTTCTTC.

This sequence joins TRBV5-1 and TRBJ2-7; D might be TRBD1 (5 bases). The germline CDR1 and CDR2 sequences are SGHRS and YFSETQ. The CDR3 is 14 amino acids. Trimming left V 4 bases short and J 2 bases short, with 13 bases between. This CDR3 reads CASSLFDRPYEQYF. CDR3 bases: TGCGCCAGCAGCCTCTTCGACAGACCCTACGAGCAGTACTTC.

The chain carries TRBV29-1 and TRBJ2-3; D is undetermined. The CDR3 extends over 15 amino acids. V lost 1 base to trimming and J lost 0 bases, with 11 bases between them. CDR1 is SQVTM, CDR2 ANQGSEA, per germline. This CDR3 reads CSVEGVYVSTDTQYF. The CDR3 DNA reads TGCAGCGTTGAAGGGGTCTATGTAAGCACAGATACGCAGTATTTT.

A few counts support this clonotype. J is TRBJ1-1 and V is TRBV27; possible D gene TRBD1, 5 bases. The germline V gene encodes CDR1 MNHEY and CDR2 SMNVEV (reference sequence). The CDR3 has 15 amino acids. The V end was cut by 8 bases, the J end by 1 base, with 17 bases between. CDR3 sequence: CASRDGFGGNTEAFF. The CDR3 DNA sequence: TGTGCCAGCCGGGACGGATTTGGGGGGAACACTGAAGCTTTCTTT.

V gene TRBV7-2 combines with J gene TRBJ1-1; 7 bases are a match to TRBD1. Germline CDR1 reads SGHTA; CDR2 reads FQGNSA. This CDR3 comprises 14 residues. Germline trimming cut 5 bases from V and 5 bases from J; bases unmatched to any gene: 8. Here the CDR3 reads CASSRQGWETEAFF. The DNA of the CDR3 is TGTGCCAGCAGCCGACAGGGATGGGAAACTGAAGCTTTCTTT.

The sample holds many counts of this clonotype. The gene calls are TRBV12-3 or TRBV12-4 and TRBJ2-2; D unclear. The CDR3 runs to 12 residues. Trimming pared 6 bases from V and 6 bases from J, leaving 8 bases between. The CDR3 here is CASSARPGELFF. DNA of the CDR3: TGTGCCAGCAGCGCTCGACCCGGGGAGCTGTTTTTT.

This clonotype was seen more than once but under ten times. The chain recombines TRBV9 with TRBJ2-5; perhaps TRBD2 as D (5 bases). Trimming removed 3 bases from V and 0 bases from J, with 15 bases in between. CDR1 and CDR2 from the germline V gene are SGDLS and YYNGEE. The CDR3 length is 16 residues. The CDR3 region is CASSETRRRHQETQYF. CDR3 DNA sequence: TGTGCCAGCAGCGAAACTCGGAGGAGACACCAAGAGACCCAGTACTTC.